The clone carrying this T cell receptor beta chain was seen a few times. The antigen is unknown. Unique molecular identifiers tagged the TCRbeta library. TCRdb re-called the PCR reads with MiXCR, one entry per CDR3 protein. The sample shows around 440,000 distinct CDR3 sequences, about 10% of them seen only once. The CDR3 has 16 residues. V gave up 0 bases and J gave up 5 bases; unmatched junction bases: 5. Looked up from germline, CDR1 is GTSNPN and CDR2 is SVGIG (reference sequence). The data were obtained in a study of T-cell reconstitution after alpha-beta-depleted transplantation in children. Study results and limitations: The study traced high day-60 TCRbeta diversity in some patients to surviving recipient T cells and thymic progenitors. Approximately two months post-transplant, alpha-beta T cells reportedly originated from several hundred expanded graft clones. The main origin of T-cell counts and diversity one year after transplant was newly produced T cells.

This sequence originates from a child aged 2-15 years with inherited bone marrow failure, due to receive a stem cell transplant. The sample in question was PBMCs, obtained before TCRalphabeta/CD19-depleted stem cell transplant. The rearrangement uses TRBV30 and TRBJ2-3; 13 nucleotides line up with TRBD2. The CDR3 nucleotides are TGTGCCTGGAGTGTACTAGCGGGAGGGCCGGGAGATACGCAGTATTTT. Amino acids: CAWSVLAGGPGDTQYF.